This paragraph reports one T cell receptor beta chain. This clonotype registers as medium-sized (0.01 to 0.1%) by frequency; no count is noted. The antigen it binds to is not known. The data were obtained in a study of T cell clusters in autoimmune cytopenias (dated by TCRdb to about 2019). Regarding the research as a whole: A median TRB sequencing depth of 50,000 or so reads per sample was reached, and a median of roughly 2,300 distinct TRB clonotypes per sample was obtained. TRB and IGH repertoires from peripheral blood were sequenced in autoimmune cytopenia patients at active disease and during treatment follow-up, with healthy, CLL and autoimmune hepatitis controls included alongside. The study was designed to test whether a disease-specific immune repertoire signature usable as a blood-based biomarker is carried by autoimmune cytopenia patients.

CDR1 and CDR2 are read off the germline V gene as SGHTA and FQGNSA. The CDR3 sequence holds 14 residues, the cysteine and phenylalanine included. No DNA is listed. Per sample, around 230 ng of peripheral blood genomic DNA, around 40,000 genome equivalents, was used for TRB amplification. On the study overall, not on this receptor specifically: In the comparison of secondary cytopenia with CLL, no cluster-lack signature showed up, apparently because the dominant lymphoma-associated repertoire masked the signature. Around 3-fold more exclusive TRB clusters were observed in healthy donors than in active autoimmune hepatitis patients, consistent with an autoimmunity-wide signature. GLIPH suggested that primary autoimmune cytopenia patients lacked physiological T cell clusters: some 55 clusters were exclusive to healthy donors versus approximately 18 exclusive to patients. The T cell clusters were defined only in silico, and the functional role of the clusters was left to be validated experimentally. Shifts in the TRB repertoire, including less even repertoires in secondary cytopenia and CLL, were mostly a reflection of lymphoma bias and not of autoimmunity.

TRB rearrangements were amplified by multiplex PCR using a touch-down protocol with TRB-A and TRB-B primer pools mixed in one tube. Illumina adapters and sample indices were attached to the amplicons through two consecutive PCR reactions using Phusion HS II polymerase. The amplicons were purified from gel with the NucleoSpin Gel and PCR Clean-up kit, after which the amplicons were quantified by Qubit and checked for quality on an Agilent 2100 Bioanalyzer. Libraries were sequenced on an Illumina MiSeq using 600-cycle, single-indexed, paired-end runs. The paper's data handling went like this. TRB reads were aligned and assembled with MiXCR version 2.1.12 using the default MiXCR reference library. A clone was defined by each unique CDR3 nucleotide sequence, and the analysis included only productive sequences with two or more reads. Repertoire diversity was assessed with alpha-parameterized diversity profiles (alpha 0 to 5), including the Shannon (alpha 1) and Simpson (alpha 2) indices, which were computed with an R script. Combinatorial TRB VJ usage was computed with the tcR package and compared between cohorts by principal component analysis with ade4. TCRbeta CDR3s were clustered with GLIPH on cohort pairs matched by age and read depth, and cluster frequencies were compared by Wilcoxon test. Each CDR3 protein sequence appears as one entry after TCRdb reprocessed the reads, and no DNA is included. Clone size and V and J calls follow TCRdb, not the original study. The sample table includes 8,300 or so distinct CDR3 sequences. More than 4% of the sample is taken by the ten largest.

Sequencing was performed on peripheral blood. The chain is encoded by TRBV7-2 joined to TRBJ2-3; TCRdb lists TRBD1, though no DNA is available to test this call. This receptor was obtained from a human donor with an autoimmune cytopenia or autoimmune hepatitis (not recorded which). The CDR3 is CASTREASTDTQYF.